This entry describes one TCR beta chain. Its antigen is currently unknown. Scientists made TCR beta libraries using quantitative 5'-RACE with molecular barcodes. MiXCR, run by TCRdb on the 5' RACE reads, gives a single entry per CDR3 protein. The sample lists around 220,000 distinct CDR3 sequences, about 17% seen once, with about two fifths in the top ten. Per germline, CDR1 SEHNR and CDR2 FQNEAQ (reference sequence). The V and J ends lost 5 bases and 0 bases, in that order; junction bases with no gene match: 10. The length of the CDR3 is 16 residues. This sample was taken from a study of CD8 T cells in ankylosing spondylitis. Study observations and caveats: Previously reported in reactive arthritis synovial fluid and blood were some of the motif variants. Those disease-linked clones were CD8+; they were also relatively rare in peripheral blood. Matched ankylosing spondylitis synovial fluid reportedly showed significant enrichment of disease-linked clones. The study identified a TCR beta motif of 7 or 8 highly homologous variants that appeared characteristic of ankylosing spondylitis blood.

Sequencing was performed on blood, either unsorted or a sorted T cell fraction (not recorded which). The sequence was collected from a male donor with ankylosing spondylitis. The chain has TRBV7-9 and TRBJ2-7; 7 positions agree with TRBD2. Written as DNA, the CDR3 is TGTGCCAGCAGCCCTTTGGACGGGAGGCCCTCCTACGAGCAGTACTTC. It specifies CASSPLDGRPSYEQYF.